One T cell receptor beta chain is described in this entry. The antigen is undetermined. These data belong to a study of T cell clones after liver transplantation. Whole-study context: As an antigen-independent comparator, third-party-reactive TCRbeta sequences came from pre-transplant mixed lymphocyte reactions.

This CDR3 region has 8 residues. Profiling relied on immunoSEQ multiplex PCR, and the TCRdb table lists in-frame clones only, not all of them. The data contain about 78,000 clones, 75% to 90% of them singletons. General study findings and limits: Small, mixed patient groups and varying post-transplant times limit these conclusions. A larger donor-reactive than third-party decline suggested partial antigen-specific deletion.

This chain joins TRBV3-2 and TRBJ2-7. TRBV3-2 is termed a pseudogene. The receptor was isolated from a human donor who received a liver transplant. The sample consisted of CD4+ T cells from blood, taken before liver transplant. The CDR3 region has the DNA TGTGCCAGCAGCCAAGTTGGGGTC. Amino acid sequence: CASSQVGV.